Listed below are T cell receptor beta chains from one sample, sequenced in a study of T cells in Graves' hyperthyroidism and ophthalmopathy. TCRdb recomputed calls from the multiplex PCR reads with MiXCR, one row per CDR3 protein. The sample has around 340,000 distinct CDR3 sequences; 20% to 25% are singletons. Sample: blood. These receptors were taken from a woman aged 50 to 60 with Graves' hyperthyroidism. The CDR3 runs from the conserved cysteine through the conserved F or W. The D gene is left open where the match is weak. Rows give clone size only sometimes, using once, few, many, or a class for an expanded clone.

d_call	clone_size	v_call	j_call	cdr3_nt	cdr3_aa
TRBD2	-	TRBV7-2	TRBJ2-7	TGTGCCAGCAGTCTTCAGCGGGGGAACTACGAGCAGTACTTC	CASSLQRGNYEQYF
TRBD1	many	TRBV6-1	TRBJ2-7	TGTGCCAGCAGTGTCGAGACAGGGTTATACGAGCAGTACTTC	CASSVETGLYEQYF
TRBD1	-	TRBV28	TRBJ1-5	TGTGCCATGAAGACAGGGAATCAGCCCCGGCATTTT	CAMKTGNQPRHF
-	-	TRBV12-3/TRBV12-4	TRBJ2-7	TGTGCCAGCAGCCGGCAGATCAACAAGCAGTACTTC	CASSRQINKQYF
-	-	TRBV14	TRBJ1-5	TGTGCCAGCAGCCAAGGCATCAATCAGCCCCAGCATTTT	CASSQGINQPQHF
-	few	TRBV10-3	TRBJ2-1	TGTGCCACTCGGGATTTTGACAATGAGCAGTTCTTC	CATRDFDNEQFF
-	many	TRBV28	TRBJ1-5	TGTGCCAGCAGGTTAACTCAGGGGAATAGCAATCAGCCCCAGCATTTT	CASRLTQGNSNQPQHF
-	many	TRBV5-1	TRBJ1-1	TGCGCCAGCAGCTTAGGCAGGGGTATGAACACTGAAGCTTTCTTT	CASSLGRGMNTEAFF
-	few	TRBV12-3/TRBV12-4	TRBJ2-7	TGTGCCAGCAGTTTACGGGGTCATGAAAACGAGCAGTACTTC	CASSLRGHENEQYF
-	-	TRBV12-3/TRBV12-4	TRBJ2-4	TGTGCCAGCAGTTTCGGCGGGCAATCCAAAAACATTCAGTACTTC	CASSFGGQSKNIQYF